This T cell receptor beta chain was sequenced during a study of early T cells in non-severe SARS-CoV-2 infection. Study overall: With bulk RNA from unsorted whole blood as input, sequencing yielded unpaired chains. Findings of the study overall: The study's VDJdb matching favored anti-spike CD8 responses and missed private and CD4 specificities.

Individual cDNA molecules carried attached unique molecular identifiers. TCRdb fed the 5' RACE reads into MiXCR, producing one record per CDR3 protein. The sample contains 53,000 or so distinct CDR3 sequences, approximately 8.1% of which appear only once. CDR1 MNHEY and CDR2 SVGAGI come from the germline V gene. This CDR3 comprises 16 residues. After removal of 2 bases from V and 0 bases from J, the junction contained 4 bases not matched to a gene. This clonotype has ten or more counts. The antigen is undetermined. The clonotype originates from an adult who was a healthcare worker with PCR-confirmed SARS-CoV-2 infection or an uninfected control (not recorded which). Material for sequencing was whole blood. V usage is TRBV6-5 and J usage is TRBJ2-3, with 8 bases aligning to TRBD2. The chain's CDR3 is CASSYAGGPSTDTQYF. The DNA for the CDR3 is TGTGCCAGCAGTTACGCGGGGGGACCTAGCACAGATACGCAGTATTTT.